This T cell receptor beta chain originates from a study of blood T cell repertoires in COVID-19 (dated by TCRdb to the early 2020s). Turning to the overall study: The collaborator samples originated in the United States, Italy and Spain and spanned the acute and convalescent phases of COVID-19. The material from the prospective study consisted of cDNA or gDNA derived from T cells, B-cell-depleted T cells, or PBMCs. Nearly every sample came with metadata listing a de-identified subject ID, COVID-19 status, age in years and sex. A freely available public database, intended as a resource for researchers studying the immune response to SARS-CoV-2, is where the repertoires were released. Deeply sampled blood TCRbeta repertoires from subjects exposed to, actively infected with, or recovered from COVID-19 were included in the dataset. Where HLA class I and class II types were available, the types were taken from metadata supplied by the sample provider, not from assay-based typing. Samples were obtained from the ongoing ImmuneRACE study (first 160 participants) and from 1,254 subjects provided by 6 global collaborators.

What the authors observed across the whole study: Clinical and demographic metadata were provided uncurated, with the amount varying by source and participant.

Turning to this clone: Its specific antigen is unknown. The record has no base qualities; no much larger clone is one base away.

TCRbeta CDR3 regions were amplified from genomic DNA by means of the immunoSEQ Assay, a bias-controlled multiplex PCR. Per the original workflow: Within the assay, amplification of reference gene primers was used to estimate how many nucleated cells each sample contained. To quantify the absolute abundance of each unique TCRbeta CDR3 rearrangement, sequence reads were collapsed and filtered. For each sample, productive Simpson clonality was calculated as the square root of Simpson's diversity index over productive rearrangements. Imported from immuneACCESS, the table was reduced by TCRdb to in-frame sequences with V and J called. These copies leave out some clones; in studies compared against another copy, an unresolved V gene accounts for under half, and the cause of the remainder is not known. V and J calls plus clone size are reproduced from that table; the DNA served to infer D and trimming. Counted in this sample were hundreds of thousands of clones; roughly 90% of them appeared once. 7.3% of the sample belongs to the ten largest clones.

Taken from the germline V gene, the CDR1 and CDR2 loops are KGHDR and SFDVKD. The CDR3 holds 16 amino acids from the cysteine to the phenylalanine. Of all the DNA, just the CDR3 is kept, 48 bases in frame from base 1. V lost 4 bases and J lost 2 bases, and the count of bases not matched to a germline gene is 6. One collaborating source in Seattle enrolled patients during active infection and followed them longitudinally through the course of disease. The collaborating institutions used their own protocols to collect whole blood in K2EDTA tubes. For TCRbeta analysis, collaborator samples were shipped as frozen whole blood, as isolated PBMCs, or as DNA extracted from either sample type.

Material for sequencing was peripheral blood. The source is a woman aged 70-85 years with COVID-19, enrolled during active disease. The chain couples TRBV24-1 to TRBJ2-5, with 10 bases in between that match TRBD1. The DNA sequence is given as TGTGCCACCAGTGAGAGCGGGACAGGGGTTCAAGAGACCCAGTACTTC. This sequence encodes CATSESGTGVQETQYF.